The subject of this entry is one T cell receptor beta chain. Its antigen is undetermined. Germline values: CDR1 SGHDN, CDR2 FVKESK. V lost 1 base, J lost 7 bases, and 9 bases lay in between. This CDR3 is built from 13 residues. Amplification used 60 Vbeta primers and 13 Jbeta primers. The method was immunoSEQ multiplex PCR; TCRdb's version includes in-frame clones alone and lacks a portion of them. The top ten clones hold more than 0.3% of a sample with about 250,000 clones, 80% of them seen once. This sample was taken from a study of cytomegalovirus exposure and HLA in healthy donors. Study summary: Unique TCRs numbering around 80 million, obtained from HLA-typed donors, made up an early data release. For the approximately 430 genotyped donors, about 81% fell within the Caucasian-associated ancestry cluster. Findings of the study overall: V- and J-gene trimming in TCR beta was tied to a missense DCLRE1C variant by an analysis performed later.

Donors sampled were nominally healthy, though unrecorded immune exposures were likely. This sequence was found in a girl under 10 years old in good health and CMV-seronegative. The chain joins TRBV14 to TRBJ2-3; maybe TRBD2 (5 bases). The sequenced sample was PBMCs. The CDR3 region is CASSQVARHTQYF. CDR3 in DNA: TGTGCCAGCAGCCAAGTAGCGCGGCATACGCAGTATTTT.